The 28 T cell receptor beta chains listed next were all sequenced from one sample in a study of vaccination and CD4 T cells after COVID-19 (dated by TCRdb to 2021 to 2024). The treatment or condition label here, explained by the study, means: approximately 9-day PBMC culture with coronavirus spike peptide pools or control peptides (ViraFEST assay). Which antigens these TCRs recognize remains unknown. The library was generated by PCR. The instrument was an Illumina iSeq 100. DNA from cultured CD4+ T cells was subjected to TCR sequencing with the Oncomine TCR Beta short-read assay at the Johns Hopkins FTIC core. TCRdb trimmed public reads at Q25 via fastp, called clones via MiXCR and kept in-frame beta chains. Every distinct CDR3 protein forms one entry, paired with its most common genes and DNA. This sample holds about 20,000 distinct CDR3 sequences; just under 55% were observed only once. Jointly, the top ten make up around 9% of the sample.

The sequencing sample was made of CD4+ T cells from blood, cultured in vitro. These receptors all stem from a human donor who had recovered from COVID-19.

This clonotype was counted a few times. In DNA, the CDR3 is TGTGCCAGCAGCCCCGAACCGGGACTAGATTTGAGGGAGACCCAGTACTTC. Protein sequence: CASSPEPGLDLRETQYF. The rearrangement links TRBV28 to TRBJ2-5; 8 nucleotides agree with TRBD2. The CDR3 is 17 residues long. V was pared by 6 bases and J by 5 bases, with 17 bases of the junction left unmatched. The germline CDR1 and CDR2 sequences are MDHEN and SYDVKM.

The chain links TRBV7-8 to TRBJ1-1, with 8 bases aligning to TRBD1. The V and J ends lost 2 bases and 6 bases, in that order; junction bases with no gene match: 8. The CDR3 spans 15 residues. Germline lookup yields CDR1 SGHVS and CDR2 FQNEAQ. CDR3 in DNA: TGTGCCAGCAGCTTATCCACAGGGGGGGGCTCTGAAGCTTTCTTT. Translation gives CASSLSTGGGSEAFF.

On this clonotype: One end of the junction does not line up with germline, which may come from a read error. The rearrangement uses TRBV11-2 and TRBJ1-1; 7 nucleotides line up with TRBD1. Germline assignment: CDR1 SGHAT and CDR2 FQNNGV. This CDR3 comprises 14 residues. This chain's CDR3 is CASAPDRVSTEALF. CDR3 nucleotides: TGTGCCAGCGCCCCCGACAGGGTGAGCACTGAAGCTCTCTTT.

This sequence joins TRBV12-3 or TRBV12-4 and TRBJ2-2; 7 bases are shared with TRBD2. The CDR3 runs to 14 residues. V lost 3 bases and J lost 7; bases outside the gene matches: 5. The DNA of the CDR3 is TGTGCCAGCAGTTTGCGGGAGATGGACGGGGAGCTGTTTTTT. Protein product: CASSLREMDGELFF.

This sequence joins TRBV7-3 and TRBJ2-5, with D maybe TRBD1 (5 bases). Deletions cut 2 bases from V and 6 bases from J, with 10 bases between. The CDR3 runs to 13 residues. CDR1 and CDR2 from the germline V gene are SGHTA and FQGTGA. DNA for the CDR3: TGTGCCAGCAGCTTAGACAGCTCGAAGACCCAGTACTTC. This translates into CASSLDSSKTQYF.

The chain carries TRBV6-1 and TRBJ1-2; 9 bases line up with TRBD1. The CDR3 has 14 residues. Germline V gives CDR1 MNHNS, CDR2 SASEGT. Trimming at V came to 2 bases and at J to 8 bases, leaving 6 bases not matched to a gene. CDR3: CASSETQTGGGYTF. The CDR3 DNA reads as TGTGCCAGCAGTGAAACCCAAACAGGGGGCGGCTACACCTTC.

CDR3 amino acids: CASSLVSGGDGYTF. CDR3 DNA sequence: TGTGCCAGCAGCTTGGTCTCAGGGGGCGATGGCTACACCTTC. This chain links TRBV5-4 with TRBJ1-2; 8 bases line up with TRBD1. CDR3 length: 14 residues. The germline gives CDR1 SGHNT, CDR2 YYREEE (reference sequence). Trimming cost V 0 bases and J 6 bases; bases outside gene matches: 4. Full variable domain (missing parts from reference TRBV5-4 and TRBJ1-2): ETGVTQSPTHLIKTRGQQVTLRCSSQSGHNTVSWYQQALGQGPQFIFQYYREEENGRGNFPPRFSGLQFPNYSSELNVNALELDDSALYLCASSLVSGGDGYTFGSGTRLTVV.

V is TRBV6-1 and J is TRBJ1-2; 9 nucleotides align to TRBD1. Germline values: CDR1 MNHNS, CDR2 SASEGT. This CDR3 has 13 amino acids. V shed 6 bases, J shed 8 bases, and the junction held 7 bases outside the gene matches. The CDR3 coding sequence is TGTGCCAGCAGCGCGGGACAGGGAAGGGGCTACACCTTC. Translating gives CASSAGQGRGYTF.

The chain uses TRBV7-9 and TRBJ2-7; 8 bases are shared with TRBD2. V was pared by 3 bases and J by 3 bases, with 4 bases of the junction left unmatched. Looked up from germline, CDR1 is SEHNR and CDR2 is FQNEAQ (reference sequence). The CDR3 extends over 14 amino acids. CDR3 sequence: CASSFSGTSYEQYF. The CDR3 region has the DNA TGTGCCAGCAGCTTCTCCGGGACTAGCTACGAGCAGTACTTC.

The chain uses TRBV30 and TRBJ1-6; D uncertain. Trimming shortened V by 0 bases and J by 7 bases, and 22 bases separated the two germline ends. Germline CDR1 and CDR2: GTSNPN and SVGIG (reference sequence). There are 18 residues in the CDR3. CDR3 coding DNA: TGTGCCTGGAGTGTCCCTGCCCCCGGATGGGGAATAAATTCACCCCTCCACTTT. Protein: CAWSVPAPGWGINSPLHF.

DNA of the CDR3: TGTGCCAGCAGTGATGACGGATACGAGCAGTACTTC. Its protein product is CASSDDGYEQYF. The chain has TRBV2 and TRBJ2-7; D unclear. V lost 3 bases and J lost 4, with 7 bases in between. Germline loops: CDR1 SNHLY, CDR2 FYNNEI. The CDR3 covers 12 residues.

J is TRBJ2-7 and V is TRBV7-6, with 7 bases that match TRBD1. This CDR3 has 11 amino acids. Looked up from germline, CDR1 is SGHVS and CDR2 is FNYEAQ. V shed 6 bases and J 7 bases; nucleotides not matched to a gene: 3. As DNA, the CDR3 is TGTGCCAGCAGTTCGACAGGGGAGCAGTACTTC. Its protein is CASSSTGEQYF.

A few counts support this clonotype. V gene TRBV20-1 combines with J gene TRBJ2-3; D may be TRBD1 (6 bases). Germline V CDR1 and CDR2: DFQATT, SNEGSKA (reference sequence). V was clipped by 6 bases and J by 2 bases, with 12 bases between them. The CDR3 consists of 13 residues. The CDR3 protein is CSADDRYTDTQYF. The CDR3 nucleotides read TGCAGTGCCGACGACAGGTACACAGATACGCAGTATTTT.

The chain is built from TRBV6-1 and TRBJ1-6, with 8 bases that match TRBD1. The CDR3 is made up of 15 amino acids. The V gene's germline CDR1 is MNHNS and CDR2 SASEGT. Trimming at V came to 6 bases and at J to 10 bases, leaving 11 bases not matched to a gene. For the CDR3, the DNA is TGTGCCAGCAGCCCCCCCGACAGGGGTCAATCACCCCTCCACTTT. Translation gives CASSPPDRGQSPLHF.

This rearrangement joins TRBV7-9 to TRBJ2-5, with TRBD2 as a possible D gene (6 bases). The ends were cut back, 3 bases at V and 4 bases at J, with 15 bases in the middle. The CDR3 runs to 15 residues. Germline-derived CDR1 and CDR2 are SEHNR and FQNEAQ (reference sequence). The CDR3 region has the DNA TGTGCCAGCAGCTTGCCGCAGGGCGGGATAGAGACCCAGTACTTC. Its protein product is CASSLPQGGIETQYF.

The genes are TRBV7-9 and TRBJ1-2; D ambiguous. V was clipped by 8 bases and J by 0 bases, with 7 bases between them. The V gene's germline CDR1 is SEHNR and CDR2 FQNEAQ (reference sequence). CDR3 length: 12 residues. CDR3: CASGQSNYGYTF. CDR3 nucleotides: TGTGCCAGCGGGCAGTCTAACTATGGCTACACCTTC.

This rearrangement joins TRBV5-4 to TRBJ2-1, with a tentative D call TRBD2 (6 bases). This CDR3 is 16 amino acids long. Germline CDR1 is SGHNT and CDR2 is YYREEE (reference sequence). The ends were cut back, 4 bases at V and 7 bases at J, with 21 bases in the middle. The DNA of the CDR3 is TGTGCCAGCAGCCCGGGGTCGGGGTTGGGGAGGAATGAGCAGTTCTTC. Translated, it gives CASSPGSGLGRNEQFF.

This clonotype was recorded a few times. The rearrangement uses TRBV5-1 and TRBJ1-1, with TRBD1 as a possible D gene (6 bases). V was trimmed by 5 bases and J by 8 bases, leaving 19 bases between them. Germline lookup yields CDR1 SGHRS and CDR2 YFSETQ. The CDR3 has 14 residues. CDR3 region: CASSASGGKLEAFF. CDR3 DNA: TGCGCCAGCAGTGCCTCCGGGGGCAAACTGGAAGCTTTCTTT.

The genes are TRBV7-9 and TRBJ2-2; D assignment may be TRBD1 or TRBD2 (5 bases each). CDR3 length: 13 residues. Per germline, CDR1 SEHNR and CDR2 FQNEAQ (reference sequence). Trimming stripped 4 bases from V and 3 bases from J, with 6 bases between. This CDR3 is CASSSGHTGELFF. CDR3 nucleotide sequence: TGTGCCAGCAGCTCGGGACACACCGGGGAGCTGTTTTTT.

The chain carries TRBV2 and TRBJ2-7, with TRBD2 as a possible D gene (6 bases). This CDR3 contains 15 residues. Germline loops: CDR1 SNHLY, CDR2 FYNNEI. V lost 6 bases to trimming and J lost 2 bases, with 17 bases between them. CDR3 nucleotide sequence: TGTGCCAGCAGCGCCCCGGGACTGAGCACCTACGAGCAGTACTTC. Translation gives CASSAPGLSTYEQYF.

This chain connects TRBV5-4 to TRBJ1-2; tentatively, D is TRBD1 (5 bases). The V end was cut by 5 bases, the J end by 1 base, with 9 bases between. The CDR3 is made up of 13 amino acids. The germline V gene has CDR1 SGHNT and CDR2 YYREEE (reference sequence). For the CDR3, the DNA is TGTGCCAGCAGAGGGGTCGGTAACTATGGCTACACCTTC. Residues: CASRGVGNYGYTF.

The chain recombines TRBV7-2 with TRBJ2-5; 12 bases agree with TRBD2. Germline V CDR1 and CDR2: SGHTA, FQGNSA. There are 16 residues in the CDR3. Trimming cost V 1 base and J 2 bases; bases outside gene matches: 2. CDR3 residues: CASSLGLAGGQETQYF. CDR3 in DNA: TGTGCCAGCAGCTTAGGCCTAGCGGGGGGGCAAGAGACCCAGTACTTC.

V usage is TRBV6-1 and J usage is TRBJ2-2; a weak D match, TRBD1 (6 bases). Trimming left V 7 bases short and J 3 bases short, with 24 bases between. The CDR3 covers 18 residues. Per germline, CDR1 MNHNS and CDR2 SASEGT. The CDR3 sequence is CASNHRVSVGRDTGELFF. In DNA, the CDR3 is TGTGCCAGCAACCACAGGGTCTCGGTCGGAAGGGACACCGGGGAGCTGTTTTTT.

This clonotype has a single count. The chain has TRBV20-1 and TRBJ2-5; perhaps TRBD2 as D (6 bases). CDR1 and CDR2 (germline): DFQATT, SNEGSKA (reference sequence). With 6 bases removed from V and 2 bases from J, the gap between germline ends came to 10 bases. CDR3 size: 12 residues. CDR3: CSASGRQETQYF. CDR3 DNA: TGCAGTGCATCCGGGAGACAAGAGACCCAGTACTTC.

The chain carries TRBV12-3 or TRBV12-4 and TRBJ2-1; D is ambiguous. The CDR3 extends over 12 amino acids. V was pared by 5 bases and J by 6 bases, with 8 bases between. The CDR3 reads CASSPLPNEQFF. CDR3 DNA sequence: TGTGCCAGCAGTCCCCTGCCCAATGAGCAGTTCTTC.

This clonotype was seen more than once but under ten times. The rearrangement uses TRBV2 and TRBJ1-5; D remains ambiguous. The CDR3 is 15 residues long. The V gene's germline CDR1 is SNHLY and CDR2 FYNNEI. Trimming left V 6 bases short and J 4 bases short, with 16 bases between. This CDR3 is CASSEVRVPNQPQHF. DNA for the CDR3: TGTGCCAGCAGCGAGGTCCGGGTCCCAAATCAGCCCCAGCATTTT.

V usage is TRBV5-5 and J usage is TRBJ1-5; D might be TRBD1 (6 bases). Germline-derived CDR1 and CDR2 are SGHKS and YYEKEE (reference sequence). V was cut by 5 bases and J by 2 bases, with 14 bases left in between. The CDR3 spans 15 residues. The CDR3: CASSRGGAGNQPQHF. In DNA, the CDR3 is TGTGCCAGCAGTCGGGGGGGGGCAGGCAATCAGCCCCAGCATTTT.

This clonotype turned up a few times. V usage is TRBV7-2 and J usage is TRBJ2-1; 11 nucleotides match TRBD2. The CDR3 runs to 15 residues. With V trimmed by 10 bases and J by 3 bases, 8 bases remained unmatched. Germline V lookup: CDR1 SGHTA, CDR2 FQGNSA. The CDR3 DNA reads TGTGCCACCAAGGAGGGACTAGCGGACTACAATGAGCAGTTCTTC. As protein: CATKEGLADYNEQFF.